The TCR beta chain under discussion was sequenced for a study of blood T cell repertoires in COVID-19. The table came from immunoSEQ multiplex PCR; TCRdb's copy has only in-frame clones and leaves some out. This table holds a few hundred thousand clones, 75% to 90% found once. The CDR3 runs 15 residues. Per the germline V gene, CDR1 is LGHDT and CDR2 is YNNKEL (reference sequence). Trimming took off 2 bases at V and 8 bases at J, with 15 bases between the two ends. The TCR comes from a woman aged 25-40 years who had been exposed to COVID-19. Sequencing was performed on PBMCs or T cells enriched from blood (not recorded which). The rearrangement uses TRBV3-1 (or the pseudogene TRBV3-2) and TRBJ1-4; D remains unclear. The CDR3 sequence is CASSQSGGRGEKLFF. The DNA of the CDR3 is TGTGCCAGCAGCCAATCGGGAGGGAGAGGGGAAAAACTGTTTTTT.